The following is a TCR beta chain sequence with its context. Antigen specificity is unknown. V shed 11 bases and J 2 bases; nucleotides not matched to a gene: 3. The CDR3 is 11 residues long. The germline CDR1 and CDR2 sequences are LNHDA and SQIVND (reference sequence). This record comes from a study of graft-versus-host responses after intestinal transplantation. The assay was immunoSEQ multiplex PCR, and TCRdb's table has in-frame clones only and misses some. The sample has roughly 120,000 clones, about 92% seen once. The chain carries TRBV19 and TRBJ2-7, with 7 bases matching TRBD2. Sequences were derived from unstimulated CD4+ T cells sorted from spleen or lymph node cells, sampled before transplant. This sequence was found in a human donor who was the organ donor for an intestinal transplant. DNA for the CDR3: TGTGCCGTTGGGACTACCTACGAGCAGTACTTC. It codes for CAVGTTYEQYF.